Sequencing of this T cell receptor (beta chain) was carried out in a study of cytomegalovirus exposure and HLA in healthy donors. Overall study findings and caveats: There were under 200 TCR beta chains listed as cytomegalovirus-associated. Rarity characterized most TCR sequences, yet some public TCRs appeared in many donors.

Turning to this clone: Antigen unknown.

PCR amplification relied on 60 Vbeta primers (plus 13 Jbeta primers). TCRdb's table, derived via immunoSEQ multiplex PCR, lists solely in-frame clones and lacks some. This repertoire shows more than 100,000 clones, 80% found once; its top ten account for approximately 8.8%. V was shortened by 10 bases and J by 4 bases, with 18 bases between the two germline ends. The CDR3 is made up of 15 amino acids. Per germline, CDR1 SGHRS and CDR2 YFSETQ. Specimen: PBMCs. The chain joins TRBV5-1 to TRBJ1-6; D not resolved. This sequence originates from a female donor in good health and CMV-seropositive. Here the CDR3 reads CASSETDLYNSPLHF. CDR3 DNA: TGCGCCTCGTCCGAGACTGACTTGTATAATTCACCCCTCCACTTT.